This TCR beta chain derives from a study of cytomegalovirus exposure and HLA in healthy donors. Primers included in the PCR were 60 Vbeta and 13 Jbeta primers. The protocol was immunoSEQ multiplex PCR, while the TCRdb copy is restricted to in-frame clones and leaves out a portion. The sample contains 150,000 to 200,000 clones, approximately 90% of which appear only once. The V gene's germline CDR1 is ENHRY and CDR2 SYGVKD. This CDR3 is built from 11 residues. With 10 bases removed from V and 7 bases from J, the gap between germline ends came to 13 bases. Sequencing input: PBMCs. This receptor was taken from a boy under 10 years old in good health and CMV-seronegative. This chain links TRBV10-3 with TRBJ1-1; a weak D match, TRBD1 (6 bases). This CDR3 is CATQAGDEAFF. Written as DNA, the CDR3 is TGTGCCACGCAAGCAGGGGATGAAGCTTTCTTT.